Listed here is a single T cell receptor beta chain. What it binds is unknown. The source of the sample is a study of T cell responses to AZD1222 COVID-19 vaccine. Study overall: Second-dose intervals near 4 or 12 weeks were combined. The study, taken as a whole, reports: At study baseline, merely several AZD1222 recipients were seropositive. Nearly half of spike-specific TCRs reportedly go after variant regions that carry no mutations. Regions 160-218 and 743-854 held dominance among vaccine-associated CD4 TCRs, which spanned spike.

Sequenced by immunoSEQ multiplex PCR; TCRdb stores in-frame clones only, minus some. The repertoire consists of about 150,000 clones, with approximately 89% occurring once and the leading ten covering 5%. V was clipped by 1 base and J by 6 bases; unmatched bases: 5. The CDR3 is 14 residues long. In germline, CDR1 is SGHAT, CDR2 FQNNGV. The V and J genes are TRBV11-2 and TRBJ1-1; 7 bases align to TRBD1. This clonotype was obtained from an adult in good health. The material was peripheral blood, obtained on day 0 of AZD1222 vaccination. CDR3 protein: CASSLVNRGAEAFF. As DNA, the CDR3 is TGTGCCAGCAGCTTAGTTAACAGGGGCGCTGAAGCTTTCTTT.